Presented here are 6 T cell receptor beta chains from one specimen sequenced in a study of blood T cell repertoires in COVID-19. The protocol was immunoSEQ multiplex PCR, while the TCRdb copy is restricted to in-frame clones and leaves out a portion. The sample lists 91,000 or so clones; almost 85% were seen once. Sequencing was performed on peripheral blood. All receptors derive from a man aged 45-60 years with active or convalescent COVID-19.

The J gene is TRBJ1-5, the V gene TRBV3-1 (or the pseudogene TRBV3-2); possible D gene TRBD1, 5 bases. This CDR3 spans 17 amino acids. V was trimmed by 1 base and J by 2 bases, leaving 15 bases between them. Germline loops: CDR1 LGHDT, CDR2 YNNKEL (reference sequence). CDR3 residues: CASSQGQGKWGNQPQHF. CDR3 nucleotide sequence: TGTGCCAGCAGCCAAGGGCAGGGAAAGTGGGGCAATCAGCCCCAGCATTTT.

CDR3 loop: CASSLGMGGFYEQYV. The CDR3 nucleotides are TGTGCCAGCAGCTTAGGAATGGGCGGGTTCTACGAGCAGTACGTC. The rearrangement links TRBV7-2 to TRBJ2-7; possibly TRBD2 for D (5 bases). The CDR3 is made up of 15 amino acids. Germline loops: CDR1 SGHTA, CDR2 FQGNSA. Deletions cut 1 base from V and 3 bases from J, with 13 bases between.

This clone came up a few times. The genes are TRBV3-1 (or the pseudogene TRBV3-2) and TRBJ2-7; TRBD1 is a possible D gene (6 bases). Germline CDR1 is LGHDT and CDR2 is YNNKEL (reference sequence). The CDR3 sequence is 14 residues long. The germline V and J ends were trimmed by 2 bases and 7 bases, with 15 bases remaining between them. The CDR3 protein is CASSQRTVAWEQYF. The DNA for the CDR3 is TGTGCCAGCAGCCAAAGGACAGTAGCGTGGGAGCAGTACTTC.

This chain uses TRBV6-5 with TRBJ2-7; tentatively, D is TRBD2 (6 bases). CDR1 MNHEY and CDR2 SVGAGI come from the germline V gene. The CDR3 spans 14 residues. V was shortened by 5 bases and J by 6 bases, with 17 bases between the two germline ends. This CDR3 reads CASSPGRSRGEQYV. Here the CDR3 DNA reads TGTGCCAGCAGTCCAGGGAGGTCCCGGGGCGAGCAGTACGTC.

V is TRBV3-1 (or the pseudogene TRBV3-2) and J is TRBJ1-6, with unresolved D. Trimming removed 2 bases at V and 11 bases at J, with 13 bases between. The CDR3 length is 14 residues. CDR1 is LGHDT, CDR2 YNNKEL, per germline (reference sequence). The CDR3 coding sequence is TGTGCCAGCAGCCAAAGCCCCCGTACCGCACCCCTCCACTTT. It codes for CASSQSPRTAPLHF.

V and J are TRBV6-2 or TRBV6-3 and TRBJ2-3; TRBD1 matches 7 bases. This CDR3 spans 17 amino acids. Trimming at V came to 5 bases and at J to 2 bases, leaving 13 bases not matched to a gene. From germline, CDR1 is MNHEY and CDR2 SVGEGT. The CDR3 DNA reads as TGTGCCAGCAGTAAACCCCGGACAGGTGGAGTCACAGATACGCAGTATTTT. It specifies CASSKPRTGGVTDTQYF.